The rows below give T cell receptor beta chains drawn from one sample of a study of spatial heterogeneity in lung cancer. TCRdb independently ran MiXCR on the 5' RACE reads; one entry per CDR3 protein. The sample lists 75,000 to 85,000 distinct CDR3 sequences; about a fifth were seen once. The sequencing used PBMCs, collected at surgery. Every receptor here comes from a male donor with early-stage non-small cell lung cancer. The conserved cysteine and the conserved F or W are not part of the CDR3 here.

V,length,J,CDR3
TRBV7-6,11,TRBJ1-1,ASSGRPNTEAF
TRBV9,13,TRBJ2-7,ASSVLAGGSYEQY
TRBV5-6,13,TRBJ1-1,ASSLGRHTNTEAF
TRBV5-1,12,TRBJ2-1,ASSLSTGGNEQF
TRBV7-8,15,TRBJ1-5,ASSKNGGPYGNQPQH
TRBV10-3,9,TRBJ2-1,AISEETSPL
TRBV6-5,13,TRBJ1-6,ASSYNSLADSPLH
TRBV5-1,14,TRBJ2-2,ASSLVGAANTGELF
TRBV29-1,9,TRBJ1-2,SGAQGGGYT
TRBV24-1,12,TRBJ2-2,ATSGPRNTGELF
TRBV11-2,13,TRBJ2-7,ASSLEAGGSLEQY